This is a list of T cell receptor beta chains from one sample in a study of CD8 T cells in Susac syndrome. TCRdb re-analysed the immunoSEQ multiplex PCR reads in MiXCR, keeping a single row per CDR3 protein. The repertoire holds 100,000 to 110,000 distinct CDR3 sequences, with 95% as singletons. Specimen: CD8+ T cells from PBMCs. These receptors were taken from a human donor with Susac syndrome. CDR3s include the opening cysteine and the closing phenylalanine or tryptophan. The D gene is left open where the match is weak. Expanded clones are given a class, and other clones once, few, many or no size at all.

j_gene	abundance	d_gene	v_gene	CDR3aa	CDR3nt
TRBJ2-7	-	TRBD1	TRBV2	CASSGTTGDYEQYF	TGTGCCAGCAGCGGAACGACAGGGGACTACGAGCAGTACTTC
TRBJ1-5	-	-	TRBV28	CASTGPWDNQPQHF	TGTGCCAGTACGGGACCCTGGGATAATCAGCCCCAGCATTTT
TRBJ1-1	-	-	TRBV9	CASSPEGGDLNTEAFF	TGTGCCAGCAGCCCTGAGGGGGGGGACCTGAACACTGAAGCTTTCTTT
TRBJ2-7	-	-	TRBV12-5	CASGLAPAYEQYF	TGTGCTAGTGGTTTGGCTCCAGCTTACGAGCAGTACTTC
TRBJ2-5	-	-	TRBV20-1	CSARSFQGRETQYF	TGCAGTGCTAGATCTTTCCAGGGGCGAGAGACCCAGTACTTC
TRBJ2-3	-	-	TRBV14	CASSQGAGPTDTQYF	TGTGCCAGCAGCCAAGGGGCGGGACCCACAGATACGCAGTATTTT
TRBJ2-5	-	-	TRBV18	CASSPEFGQDQETQYF	TGTGCCAGCTCACCCGAATTCGGACAAGACCAAGAGACCCAGTACTTC
TRBJ1-1	-	TRBD1	TRBV11-2	CASSPGTAQGAFF	TGTGCCAGCAGCCCGGGGACAGCCCAGGGGGCTTTCTTT
TRBJ2-1	-	-	TRBV20-1	CSAEPGPPGNEQFF	TGCAGTGCTGAACCGGGTCCCCCGGGGAATGAGCAGTTCTTC
TRBJ2-5	-	TRBD2	TRBV5-4	CASSPSGGGETQYF	TGTGCCAGCAGCCCCAGCGGGGGAGGTGAGACCCAGTACTTC
TRBJ2-7	-	TRBD2	TRBV5-6	CASSSTSGEQYF	TGTGCCAGCAGCTCGACTAGCGGCGAGCAGTACTTC
TRBJ2-4	-	TRBD2	TRBV2	CASSDGLAGVGKNIQYF	TGTGCCAGCAGTGATGGGCTAGCGGGAGTGGGCAAAAACATTCAGTACTTC
TRBJ2-1	-	TRBD2	TRBV24-1	CATSDPGTSGFNEQFF	TGTGCCACCAGTGACCCCGGGACTAGCGGCTTCAATGAGCAGTTCTTC
TRBJ1-2	-	-	TRBV7-8	CASSSGGEYGYTF	TGTGCCAGCAGCAGCGGGGGAGAGTATGGCTACACCTTC
TRBJ1-5	-	-	TRBV6-1	CASSPVQRGRYSNQPQHF	TGTGCCAGCAGTCCAGTACAAAGGGGACGGTATAGCAATCAGCCCCAGCATTTT
TRBJ1-2	-	TRBD1	TRBV11-2	CASSLVLQGPHPYGYTF	TGTGCCAGCAGCTTAGTATTACAGGGGCCCCATCCCTATGGCTACACCTTC
TRBJ1-1	-	-	TRBV29-1	CSVEDVAGWGGEAFF	TGCAGCGTTGAAGATGTAGCAGGTTGGGGGGGGGAAGCTTTCTTT
TRBJ2-7	-	-	TRBV29-1	CSVSLGTAINYEQYF	TGCAGCGTCTCCCTAGGTACAGCAATTAACTACGAGCAGTACTTC
TRBJ2-3	-	-	TRBV9	CASSVYGGTGSTDTQYF	TGTGCCAGCAGCGTGTACGGGGGCACCGGGAGCACAGATACGCAGTATTTT
TRBJ2-7	-	TRBD2	TRBV18	CASSPPTSGSTYEQYF	TGTGCCAGCTCACCACCAACTAGCGGGAGTACCTACGAGCAGTACTTC
TRBJ2-7	-	-	TRBV12-3/TRBV12-4	CASSLAPIPYEQYF	TGTGCCAGCAGTTTAGCCCCCATTCCCTACGAGCAGTACTTC
TRBJ2-7	-	-	TRBV11-2	CASSLGDGAYEQYF	TGTGCCAGCAGCTTAGGGGACGGAGCCTACGAGCAGTACTTC
TRBJ2-1	-	TRBD2	TRBV13	CASSLWASGRSYNEQFF	TGTGCCAGCAGCTTATGGGCTAGCGGGAGGTCCTACAATGAGCAGTTCTTC
TRBJ1-2	-	TRBD1	TRBV14	CASSQDLVQGRYTF	TGTGCCAGCAGCCAAGATCTCGTACAGGGGCGCTACACCTTC
TRBJ1-4	-	-	TRBV3-1	CASSQAQKLFF	TGTGCCAGCAGCCAAGCCCAGAAACTGTTTTTT
TRBJ1-5	-	TRBD1	TRBV20-1	CSAKRRGQLNQPQHF	TGCAGTGCCAAACGCAGGGGACAGTTAAATCAGCCCCAGCATTTT
TRBJ1-5	-	-	TRBV12-3/TRBV12-4	CASSGGGSNQPQHF	TGTGCCAGCAGTGGAGGGGGTAGCAATCAGCCCCAGCATTTT
TRBJ2-5	-	-	TRBV15	CATSRDRLTEETQYF	TGTGCCACCAGCAGAGATCGGCTCACGGAGGAGACCCAGTACTTC
TRBJ1-5	-	-	TRBV3-1	CASSQDPGTSQPQHF	TGTGCCAGCAGCCAAGATCCCGGGACGAGCCAGCCCCAGCATTTT
TRBJ2-2	-	-	TRBV29-1	CSVVSKHDTGELFF	TGCAGCGTTGTTTCCAAACATGACACCGGGGAGCTGTTTTTT
TRBJ1-4	-	TRBD1	TRBV20-1	CSASPTGGAANEKLFF	TGCAGTGCTAGCCCGACAGGGGGCGCAGCTAATGAAAAACTGTTTTTT
TRBJ2-1	-	-	TRBV15	CATSSTSSNEQFF	TGTGCCACCAGCAGTACTTCATCCAATGAGCAGTTCTTC
TRBJ1-1	-	-	TRBV29-1	CSVDRGVRAFEAFF	TGCAGCGTTGATAGGGGGGTCAGAGCCTTTGAAGCTTTCTTT
TRBJ2-5	-	-	TRBV7-9	CASSSTGGSETQYF	TGTGCCAGCAGCTCCACCGGTGGCTCCGAGACCCAGTACTTC
TRBJ2-3	-	-	TRBV29-1	CSALPGGIGDTQYF	TGCAGCGCCCTCCCTGGGGGGATCGGAGATACGCAGTATTTT
TRBJ2-5	-	-	TRBV20-1	CSALLPPGKETQYF	TGCAGCGCATTACTACCGCCCGGGAAGGAGACCCAGTACTTC
TRBJ2-6	-	TRBD2	TRBV5-6	CASSREGFVSGANVLTF	TGTGCCAGCAGCCGGGAGGGGTTCGTCTCTGGGGCCAACGTCCTGACTTTC
TRBJ2-3	-	-	TRBV4-1	CASSEIGSTTDTQYF	TGCGCCAGCAGCGAAATTGGTAGCACAACAGATACGCAGTATTTT
TRBJ2-4	-	-	TRBV3-1	CPGTKNIQYF	TGCCCCGGGACAAAAAACATTCAGTACTTC
TRBJ1-5	once	-	TRBV7-9	CASSALAGDQPQHF	TGTGCCAGCAGCGCACTCGCAGGGGATCAGCCCCAGCATTTT
TRBJ2-7	-	-	TRBV27	CASSRDISYEQYF	TGTGCCAGCAGCCGGGACATCTCCTACGAGCAGTACTTC
TRBJ2-7	-	TRBD2	TRBV3-1	CASSRLAGGHEQYF	TGTGCCAGCAGCCGGTTAGCGGGAGGGCACGAGCAGTACTTC
TRBJ2-7	-	-	TRBV24-1	CATSDAVYEQYF	TGTGCCACCAGTGATGCAGTTTACGAGCAGTACTTC
TRBJ2-7	-	-	TRBV29-1	CSVEGGVDEQYF	TGCAGCGTTGAGGGCGGCGTGGACGAGCAGTACTTC
TRBJ2-7	-	TRBD2	TRBV20-1	CSARETSAAYEQYF	TGCAGTGCCCGCGAGACTAGCGCCGCCTACGAGCAGTACTTC
TRBJ2-7	-	TRBD1	TRBV20-1	CSGRDRDYEQYF	TGCAGCGGACGGGACAGGGACTACGAGCAGTACTTC
TRBJ2-2	once	TRBD1	TRBV5-1	CASSLGQGHTGELFF	TGCGCCAGCAGCTTGGGACAGGGACACACCGGGGAGCTGTTTTTT
TRBJ2-6	-	TRBD2	TRBV5-1	CASSLETSYSSGANVLTF	TGCGCCAGCAGCTTGGAGACTAGCTACAGCTCTGGGGCCAACGTCCTGACTTTC
TRBJ1-2	-	-	TRBV29-1	CSVEDVREGYGYTF	TGCAGCGTTGAAGATGTCAGGGAGGGCTATGGCTACACCTTC
TRBJ1-5	-	-	TRBV15	CATSKAGVRVQPQHF	TGTGCCACCAGCAAAGCAGGGGTGAGGGTTCAGCCCCAGCATTTT
TRBJ2-1	-	TRBD1	TRBV20-1	CSAPHAGTGNQFF	TGCAGTGCTCCTCATGCCGGGACAGGGAATCAGTTCTTC
TRBJ2-5	-	TRBD1	TRBV28	CASSFSRTGQETQYF	TGTGCCAGCAGTTTCAGCCGGACAGGACAAGAGACCCAGTACTTC
TRBJ2-7	-	TRBD1	TRBV19	CASSIPTGQGTYEQYF	TGTGCCAGTAGTATTCCCACGGGACAGGGAACCTACGAGCAGTACTTC
TRBJ2-4	-	-	TRBV7-9	CASSDSQAKNIQYF	TGTGCCAGCAGCGACAGTCAAGCCAAAAACATTCAGTACTTC
TRBJ2-1	once	TRBD2	TRBV4-1	CASSQDYPSGAKAYNEQFF	TGCGCCAGCAGCCAAGATTATCCTAGCGGGGCTAAAGCCTACAATGAGCAGTTCTTC